Below are 19 T cell receptor beta chains sequenced from a single sample in a study of Ad26.COV2.S vaccination and SARS-CoV-2 variants. Treatment reported: approximately 18 received Ad26.COV2.S at low or high dose, single or two shots; about five received placebo; per-sample allocation not given. The samples were gathered on day 63 after the first injection of vaccine or placebo. Clones were sequenced by immunoSEQ multiplex PCR, and TCRdb holds only the in-frame ones, with some missing. Of hundreds of thousands of clones in the sample, more than 80% are singletons; the top ten hold over 1.3%. The source material was peripheral blood, sampled in a trial of Ad26.COV2.S vaccine versus placebo. The source is a person between 18 and 59 years old who received the Ad26.COV2.S COVID-19 vaccine or a placebo.

The chain couples TRBV3-1 (or the pseudogene TRBV3-2) to TRBJ2-5, with D hard to call. The germline gives CDR1 LGHDT, CDR2 YNNKEL (reference sequence). V shed 1 base and J shed 2 bases, with 8 bases lying between them. This CDR3 has 14 amino acids. This CDR3 reads CASSQGAVQETQYF. The CDR3 DNA reads TGTGCCAGCAGCCAAGGCGCGGTTCAAGAGACCCAGTACTTC.

The V call is TRBV11-2, the J call TRBJ2-5; no reliable D call. This CDR3 spans 14 amino acids. Germline lookup yields CDR1 SGHAT and CDR2 FQNNGV. With 2 bases removed from V and 1 base from J, the gap between germline ends came to 8 bases. The CDR3 sequence is CASSLIAFQETQYF. The CDR3 region has the DNA TGTGCCAGCAGCTTAATAGCCTTCCAAGAGACCCAGTACTTC. The full variable domain, with the rest looked up from reference TRBV11-2 and TRBJ2-5, is EAGVAQSPRYKIIEKRQSVAFWCNPISGHATLYWYQQILGQGPKLLIQFQNNGVVDDSQLPKDRFSAERLKGVDSTLKIQPAKLEDSAVYLCASSLIAFQETQYFGPGTRLLVL.

J is TRBJ2-1 and V is TRBV27, with no clear D. Trimming took off 2 bases at V and 0 bases at J, with 5 bases between the two ends. The germline V gene encodes CDR1 MNHEY and CDR2 SMNVEV (reference sequence). CDR3 length: 14 amino acids. In nucleotides, the CDR3 is TGTGCCAGCAGTTTAGCAGGCTCCTACAATGAGCAGTTCTTC. As protein: CASSLAGSYNEQFF.

The J gene is TRBJ2-7, the V gene TRBV7-9; TRBD1 aligns across 8 bases. V trimming: 4 bases; J trimming: 2 bases; junction bases outside the gene matches: 7. Germline V lookup: CDR1 SEHNR, CDR2 FQNEAQ (reference sequence). This CDR3 is 15 amino acids long. CDR3 nucleotide sequence: TGTGCCAGCAGCTCCCTCCGGGACAGGACCTACGAGCAGTACTTC. This translates into CASSSLRDRTYEQYF. Full variable domain (rest looked up from reference TRBV7-9 and TRBJ2-7): DTGVSQNPRHKITKRGQNVTFRCDPISEHNRLYWYRQTLGQGPEFLTYFQNEAQLEKSRLLSDRFSAERPKGSFSTLEIQRTEQGDSAMYLCASSSLRDRTYEQYFGPGTRLTVT.

The rearrangement uses TRBV7-2 and TRBJ2-7; the D call may be TRBD1 or TRBD2 (5 bases each). Trimming pared 8 bases from V and 6 bases from J, leaving 14 bases between. CDR1 is SGHTA, CDR2 FQGNSA, per germline. The CDR3 runs to 12 residues. CDR3 DNA: TGTGCCAGCGGGGCAAGCGGTAGCGAGCAGTACTTC. Amino acids: CASGASGSEQYF.

This clone occurred a few times. The V call is TRBV6-5, the J call TRBJ2-7; no clear D gene. Germline V gene sequence: CDR1 MNHEY, CDR2 SVGAGI. Trimming stripped 0 bases from V and 1 base from J, with 10 bases between. The CDR3 totals 15 residues. The chain's CDR3 is CASSYSEPRSYEQYF. The CDR3 bases are TGTGCCAGCAGTTACTCGGAACCCAGGTCCTACGAGCAGTACTTC.

The chain uses TRBV3-1 (or the pseudogene TRBV3-2) and TRBJ1-4, with D perhaps TRBD1 (5 bases). The CDR3 has 14 residues. The germline V gene encodes CDR1 LGHDT and CDR2 YNNKEL (reference sequence). V lost 2 bases to trimming and J lost 1 base, with 5 bases between them. The CDR3 bases are TGTGCCAGCAGCCAACAGGGAACTAATGAAAAACTGTTTTTT. Its translation: CASSQQGTNEKLFF.

The rearrangement uses TRBV15 and TRBJ2-1, with TRBD2 as a possible D gene (6 bases). V was clipped by 1 base and J by 4 bases, with 14 bases between them. Germline lookup yields CDR1 LNHNV and CDR2 YYDKDF (reference sequence). The CDR3 length is 16 residues. The CDR3: CATSRAGGEAYNEQFF. Here the CDR3 DNA reads TGTGCCACCAGCAGAGCCGGCGGGGAAGCATACAATGAGCAGTTCTTC. The full variable domain, with the rest looked up from reference TRBV15 and TRBJ2-1, is DAMVIQNPRYQVTQFGKPVTLSCSQTLNHNVMYWYQQKSSQAPKLLFHYYDKDFNNEADTPDNFQSRRPNTSFCFLDIRSPGLGDTAMYLCATSRAGGEAYNEQFFGPGTRLTVL.

The chain uses TRBV14 and TRBJ2-1; the D is unclear. Germline loops: CDR1 SGHDN, CDR2 FVKESK. V was cut by 0 bases and J by 5 bases, with 20 bases left in between. This CDR3 region has 18 residues. The CDR3, as DNA: TGTGCCAGCAGCCAAGATCGGTCTAGTAGAGGTATGCACAATGAGCAGTTCTTC. Protein product: CASSQDRSSRGMHNEQFF.

A single count supports this clone. The rearrangement links TRBV5-1 to TRBJ2-2; the match to TRBD2 covers 12 bases. V lost 3 bases, J lost 5 bases, and 8 bases stayed unmatched. Germline V CDR1 and CDR2: SGHRS, YFSETQ. The CDR3 has 17 residues. CDR3 in amino acids: CASSSGITSGGTGELFF. DNA of the CDR3: TGCGCCAGCAGCTCCGGGATTACTAGCGGGGGGACCGGGGAGCTGTTTTTT.

The V and J genes are TRBV2 and TRBJ2-4; D is uncertain. The CDR3 is 11 amino acids. V lost 7 bases, J lost 7 bases, and 8 bases lay in between. The germline V gene encodes CDR1 SNHLY and CDR2 FYNNEI. Here the CDR3 DNA reads TGTGCCAGCACCCTGGAGAACATTCAGTACTTC. As protein: CASTLENIQYF.

The chain links TRBV27 to TRBJ1-2, with TRBD1 as a possible D gene (6 bases). The CDR3 is made up of 15 amino acids. V was shortened by 0 bases and J by 5 bases, with 13 bases between the two germline ends. The germline CDR1 and CDR2 sequences are MNHEY and SMNVEV (reference sequence). CDR3 coding DNA: TGTGCCAGCAGTTTATCGCTGGTGGGGGCATATGGCTACACCTTC. Its translation: CASSLSLVGAYGYTF.

V usage is TRBV6-5 and J usage is TRBJ2-1; TRBD1 agrees at 9 bases. The CDR3 consists of 12 residues. CDR1 is MNHEY, CDR2 SVGAGI, per germline. Trimming cost V 4 bases and J 10 bases; bases outside gene matches: 2. CDR3 DNA sequence: TGTGCCAGCAGTTTCGACAGGGGGGAGCAGTTCTTC. Its translation is CASSFDRGEQFF.

The sample holds many counts of this clone. This rearrangement joins TRBV19 to TRBJ1-5; D remains ambiguous. V was trimmed by 5 bases and J by 2 bases, leaving 13 bases between them. This CDR3 has 15 amino acids. Per germline, CDR1 LNHDA and CDR2 SQIVND (reference sequence). CDR3 sequence reads: CASSLLTSGNQPQHF. The DNA for the CDR3 is TGTGCCAGTAGTCTCTTGACATCTGGCAATCAGCCCCAGCATTTT.

This clone was seen only a few times. The V call is TRBV15, the J call TRBJ1-2; perhaps TRBD1 as D (5 bases). Germline CDR1 LNHNV, CDR2 YYDKDF (reference sequence). The CDR3 is made up of 15 amino acids. With 6 bases removed from V and 6 bases from J, the gap between germline ends came to 20 bases. Here the CDR3 reads CATRHGWGKKDGYTF. CDR3 nucleotide sequence: TGTGCCACCAGGCACGGATGGGGGAAAAAGGATGGCTACACCTTC.

This clone was counted once. The V and J genes are TRBV9 and TRBJ1-4, with D unclear. This CDR3 comprises 15 residues. The ends were cut back, 0 bases at V and 7 bases at J, with 13 bases in the middle. CDR1 and CDR2 (germline): SGDLS, YYNGEE. CDR3: CASSVAMGLGEKLFF. The CDR3 DNA follows: TGTGCCAGCAGCGTAGCTATGGGTCTGGGTGAAAAACTGTTTTTT.

The genes are TRBV6-4 and TRBJ1-2; D remains unclear. Germline assignment: CDR1 MRHNA and CDR2 SNTAGT. Between the trimmed V and J ends, which lost 6 bases and 4 bases, there was a span of 15 bases. The CDR3 sequence is 14 residues long. The CDR3 sequence is CASRYPGPLYGYTF. CDR3 bases: TGTGCCAGCAGGTACCCAGGCCCCCTCTATGGCTACACCTTC.

V gene TRBV7-8 combines with J gene TRBJ1-4; no reliable D call. The CDR3 length is 15 residues. V lost 7 bases to trimming and J lost 2 bases, with 14 bases between them. The germline V gene encodes CDR1 SGHVS and CDR2 FQNEAQ. DNA for the CDR3: TGTGCCAGCACAAGAGAGCGGGCGACTAATGAAAAACTGTTTTTT. Translating it yields CASTRERATNEKLFF. The whole variable domain, filled in from reference TRBV7-8 and TRBJ1-4, reads GAGVSQSPRYKVAKRGQDVALRCDPISGHVSLFWYQQALGQGPEFLTYFQNEAQLDKSGLPSDRFFAERPEGSVSTLKIQRTQQEDSAVYLCASTRERATNEKLFFGSGTQLSVL.

The chain couples TRBV13 to TRBJ2-1; TRBD2 matches 11 bases. Germline CDR1 and CDR2: PRHDT and FYEKMQ (reference sequence). The V segment lost 7 bases and the J segment 14 bases; nucleotides outside the gene matches: 16. The CDR3 covers 15 residues. CDR3 in DNA: TGTGCCAGCACCCCCTCGGACAGACTAGCGGGGTCGGAGTTCTTC. Encoded protein: CASTPSDRLAGSEFF. Supplemented by reference TRBV13 and TRBJ2-1, the full variable domain reads AAGVIQSPRHLIKEKRETATLKCYPIPRHDTVYWYQQGPGQDPQFLISFYEKMQSDKGSIPDRFSAQQFSDYHSELNMSSLELGDSALYFCASTPSDRLAGSEFFGPGTRLTVL.